The 12 T cell receptor beta chains in this list originate from one sample, sequenced in a study of blood T cell repertoires in COVID-19. The data were produced by immunoSEQ multiplex PCR, yet TCRdb's version contains in-frame clones alone and is incomplete. The data show 130,000 to 150,000 clones, around 84% seen once. Specimen: peripheral blood. The receptors originated from a human donor in a cohort sampled during active COVID-19.

This clone appeared once. V and J are TRBV6-5 and TRBJ1-4; no clear D. Per the germline V gene, CDR1 is MNHEY and CDR2 is SVGAGI. The CDR3 is 14 amino acids. V lost 7 bases and J lost 7, with 16 bases in between. CDR3 DNA sequence: TGTGCCAGCACGTCAGCCGGCGGGAGTGAAAAACTGTTTTTT. Amino acid sequence: CASTSAGGSEKLFF.

The chain has TRBV28 and TRBJ2-5, with 11 bases lining up with TRBD2. This CDR3 is 16 amino acids long. From germline, CDR1 is MDHEN and CDR2 SYDVKM. The junction had 8 bases not matched to a gene; V was cut back by 3 bases and J by 5 bases. The CDR3 loop is CASSFGLAGGGETQYF. The CDR3 DNA sequence: TGTGCCAGCAGTTTTGGGCTAGCGGGGGGAGGGGAGACCCAGTACTTC. Looking up the rest from reference TRBV28 and TRBJ2-5 gives the full variable domain: DVKVTQSSRYLVKRTGEKVFLECVQDMDHENMFWYRQDPGLGLRLIYFSYDVKMKEKGDIPEGYSVSREKKERFSLILESASTNQTSMYLCASSFGLAGGGETQYFGPGTRLLVL.

The chain has TRBV5-4 and TRBJ2-3; 11 bases match TRBD2. This CDR3 comprises 16 residues. After removal of 3 bases from V and 0 bases from J, the junction contained 3 bases not matched to a gene. From germline, CDR1 is SGHNT and CDR2 YYREEE (reference sequence). The CDR3 loop is CASSSGTSGSTDTQYF. CDR3 DNA sequence: TGTGCCAGCAGCTCGGGGACTAGCGGTAGCACAGATACGCAGTATTTT.

The chain joins TRBV7-2 to TRBJ1-4; 9 nucleotides match TRBD1. Per the germline V gene, CDR1 is SGHTA and CDR2 is FQGNSA. This CDR3 is built from 16 residues. Trimming removed 5 bases from V and 7 bases from J; junction bases left unmatched: 11. The CDR3 region has the DNA TGTGCCAGCAGCCAATTAGCCGGGACAGGGCGTGAAAAACTGTTTTTT. Its protein is CASSQLAGTGREKLFF.

The genes are TRBV13 and TRBJ2-1; the D gene is possibly TRBD2 (6 bases). The V gene's germline CDR1 is PRHDT and CDR2 FYEKMQ (reference sequence). The CDR3 is made up of 12 amino acids. Trimming removed 4 bases at V and 7 bases at J, with 8 bases between. The CDR3 sequence is CASSWRENEQFF. The CDR3 DNA is TGTGCCAGCAGCTGGAGGGAAAATGAGCAGTTCTTC.

The J gene is TRBJ1-3, the V gene TRBV18; 7 bases agree with TRBD1. The ends lost 2 bases at V and 0 bases at J; junction bases unmatched: 7. Germline-derived CDR1 and CDR2 are KGHSH and LQKENI. CDR3 length equals 17 residues. The DNA for the CDR3 is TGTGCCAGCTCACCAACGACAGGGTCTAACTCTGGAAACACCATATATTTT. Translation gives CASSPTTGSNSGNTIYF.

V is TRBV30 and J is TRBJ2-7; D might be TRBD2 (6 bases). This CDR3 is built from 14 residues. The V and J ends lost 4 bases and 0 bases respectively, with 13 bases between them. Germline CDR1 is GTSNPN and CDR2 is SVGIG (reference sequence). The CDR3 DNA is TGTGCCTGGAATCGGGACTTGAGCTCCTACGAGCAGTACTTC. Amino acid sequence: CAWNRDLSSYEQYF.

The chain carries TRBV10-3 and TRBJ2-1, with 9 bases aligning to TRBD1. Per the germline V gene, CDR1 is ENHRY and CDR2 is SYGVKD. With V trimmed by 6 bases and J by 8 bases, 8 bases remained unmatched. The CDR3 extends over 14 amino acids. CDR3 nucleotides: TGTGCCATCAGACCGGGACAGGGTGGCGATGAGCAGTTCTTC. Translating gives CAIRPGQGGDEQFF.

This rearrangement joins TRBV28 to TRBJ1-2; maybe TRBD1 (6 bases). The CDR3 runs 13 residues. Germline V CDR1 and CDR2: MDHEN, SYDVKM. V was shortened by 7 bases and J by 0 bases, with 9 bases between the two germline ends. CDR3 DNA: TGTGCCAGCATTGACAGGACTAACTATGGCTACACCTTC. Its translation: CASIDRTNYGYTF.

The chain recombines TRBV28 with TRBJ1-2; perhaps TRBD1 as D (5 bases). The V gene's germline CDR1 is MDHEN and CDR2 SYDVKM. The CDR3 covers 16 residues. Trimming removed 4 bases at V and 7 bases at J, with 22 bases between. CDR3 in amino acids: CASSSPGGPWLGGYTF. The CDR3 coding sequence is TGTGCCAGCAGTTCCCCGGGGGGTCCCTGGCTGGGTGGCTACACCTTC.

This chain connects TRBV7-9 to TRBJ2-5, with a possible D match to TRBD2 (5 bases). The CDR3 is 17 residues long. Germline V gene data show CDR1 as SEHNR and CDR2 as FQNEAQ (reference sequence). Trimming stripped 5 bases from V and 1 base from J, with 20 bases between. The CDR3 sequence: CASSPDRLASVQETQYF. In DNA, the CDR3 is TGTGCCAGCAGCCCGGATAGGCTAGCATCCGTCCAAGAGACCCAGTACTTC.

The J gene is TRBJ2-2, the V gene TRBV6-6; 9 bases agree with TRBD2. With V trimmed by 7 bases and J by 5 bases, 11 bases remained unmatched. This CDR3 spans 16 amino acids. The germline gives CDR1 MNHNY, CDR2 SVGAGI (reference sequence). The CDR3 sequence: CASTPKAGGLTGELFF. The CDR3 DNA reads TGTGCCAGCACCCCCAAAGCGGGAGGCTTGACCGGGGAGCTGTTTTTT.